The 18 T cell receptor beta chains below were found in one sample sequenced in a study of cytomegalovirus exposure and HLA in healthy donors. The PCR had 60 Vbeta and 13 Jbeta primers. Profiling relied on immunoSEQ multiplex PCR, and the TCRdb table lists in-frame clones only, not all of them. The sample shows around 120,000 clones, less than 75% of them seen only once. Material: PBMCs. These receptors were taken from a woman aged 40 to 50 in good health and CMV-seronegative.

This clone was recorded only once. The CDR3 protein is CASSRGVVGGGNTIYF. CDR3 nucleotides: TGTGCCAGCAGTCGCGGGGTGGTCGGGGGAGGAAACACCATATATTTT. The genes are TRBV5-5 and TRBJ1-3, with D perhaps TRBD1 (5 bases). Germline values: CDR1 SGHKS, CDR2 YYEKEE (reference sequence). The CDR3 runs 16 residues. The V and J ends lost 5 bases and 4 bases respectively, with 19 bases between them.

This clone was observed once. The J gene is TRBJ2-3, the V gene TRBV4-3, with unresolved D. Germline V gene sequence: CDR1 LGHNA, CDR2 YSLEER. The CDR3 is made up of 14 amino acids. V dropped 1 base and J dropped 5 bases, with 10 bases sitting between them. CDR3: CASSQGHHGDTQYF. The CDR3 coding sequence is TGCGCCAGCAGCCAAGGCCATCACGGAGATACGCAGTATTTT.

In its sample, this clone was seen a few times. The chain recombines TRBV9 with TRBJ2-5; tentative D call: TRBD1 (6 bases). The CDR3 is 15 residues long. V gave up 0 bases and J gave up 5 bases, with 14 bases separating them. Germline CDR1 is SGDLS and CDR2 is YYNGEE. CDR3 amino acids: CASSVDTGRGETQYF. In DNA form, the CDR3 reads TGTGCCAGCAGCGTAGATACAGGGCGAGGGGAGACCCAGTACTTC.

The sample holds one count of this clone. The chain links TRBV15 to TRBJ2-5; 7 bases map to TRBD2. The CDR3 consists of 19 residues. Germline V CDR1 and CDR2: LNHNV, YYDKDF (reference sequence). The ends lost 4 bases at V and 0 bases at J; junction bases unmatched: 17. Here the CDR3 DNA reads TGTGCCACCAGCACTCCTCCGGGACTATCTATAATGTACCAAGAGACCCAGTACTTC. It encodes CATSTPPGLSIMYQETQYF.

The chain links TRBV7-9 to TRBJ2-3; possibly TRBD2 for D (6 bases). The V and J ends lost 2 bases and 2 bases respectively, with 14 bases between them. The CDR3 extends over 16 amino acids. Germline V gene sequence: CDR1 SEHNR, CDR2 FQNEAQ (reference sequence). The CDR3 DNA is TGTGCCAGCAGCTTATCGGGAGACACATCCACAGATACGCAGTATTTT. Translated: CASSLSGDTSTDTQYF.

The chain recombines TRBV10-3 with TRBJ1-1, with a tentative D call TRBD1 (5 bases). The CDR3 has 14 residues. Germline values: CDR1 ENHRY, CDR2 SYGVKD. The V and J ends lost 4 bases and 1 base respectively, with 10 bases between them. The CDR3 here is CAISVTVENTEAFF. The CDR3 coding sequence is TGTGCCATCAGTGTGACAGTAGAGAACACTGAAGCTTTCTTT.

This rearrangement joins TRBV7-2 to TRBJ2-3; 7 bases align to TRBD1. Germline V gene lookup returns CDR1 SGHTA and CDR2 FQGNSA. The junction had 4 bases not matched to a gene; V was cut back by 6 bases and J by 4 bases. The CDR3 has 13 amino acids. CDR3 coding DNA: TGTGCCAGCAGTTTTACAGGGGCAGATACGCAGTATTTT. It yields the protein CASSFTGADTQYF.

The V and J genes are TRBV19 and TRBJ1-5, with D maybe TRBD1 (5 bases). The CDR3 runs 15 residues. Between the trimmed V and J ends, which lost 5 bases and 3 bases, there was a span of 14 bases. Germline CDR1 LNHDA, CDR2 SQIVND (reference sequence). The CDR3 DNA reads TGTGCCAGTAGTGACATGCGGGGCCCCAATCAGCCCCAGCATTTT. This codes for CASSDMRGPNQPQHF.

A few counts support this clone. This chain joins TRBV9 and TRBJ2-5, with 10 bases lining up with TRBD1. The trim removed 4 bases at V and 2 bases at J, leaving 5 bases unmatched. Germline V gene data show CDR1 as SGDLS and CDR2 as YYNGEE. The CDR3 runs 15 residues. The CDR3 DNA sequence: TGTGCCAGCAGCCCCGGACAGGGGGATCAAGAGACCCAGTACTTC. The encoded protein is CASSPGQGDQETQYF.

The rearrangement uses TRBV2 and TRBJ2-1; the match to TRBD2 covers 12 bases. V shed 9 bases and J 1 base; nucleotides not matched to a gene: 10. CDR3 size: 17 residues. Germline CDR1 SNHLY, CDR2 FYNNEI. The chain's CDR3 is CARVGLAGSESYNEQFF. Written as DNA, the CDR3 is TGTGCCAGGGTCGGACTAGCGGGATCGGAGTCCTACAATGAGCAGTTCTTC. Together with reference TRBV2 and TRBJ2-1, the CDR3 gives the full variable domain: EPEVTQTPSHQVTQMGQEVILRCVPISNHLYFYWYRQILGQKVEFLVSFYNNEISEKSEIFDDQFSVERPDGSNFTLKIRSTKLEDSAMYFCARVGLAGSESYNEQFFGPGTRLTVL.

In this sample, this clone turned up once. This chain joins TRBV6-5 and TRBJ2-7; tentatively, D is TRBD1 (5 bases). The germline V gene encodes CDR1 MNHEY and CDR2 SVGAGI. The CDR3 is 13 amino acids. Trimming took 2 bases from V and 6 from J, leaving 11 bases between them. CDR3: CASSYDRTTEQYF. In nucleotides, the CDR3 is TGTGCCAGCAGTTACGACAGAACGACCGAGCAGTACTTC.

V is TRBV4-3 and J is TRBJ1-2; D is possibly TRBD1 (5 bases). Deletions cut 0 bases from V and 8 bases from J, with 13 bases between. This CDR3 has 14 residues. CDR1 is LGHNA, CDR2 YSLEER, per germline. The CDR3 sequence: CASSQERGRGGYTF. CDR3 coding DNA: TGCGCCAGCAGCCAAGAGCGGGGGAGGGGAGGCTACACCTTC.

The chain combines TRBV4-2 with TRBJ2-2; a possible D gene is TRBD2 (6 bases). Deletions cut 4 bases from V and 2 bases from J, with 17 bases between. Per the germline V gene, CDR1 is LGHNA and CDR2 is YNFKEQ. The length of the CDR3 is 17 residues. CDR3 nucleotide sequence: TGTGCCAGCAGCCCGGTGGGTGGCGGGGCAAACACCGGGGAGCTGTTTTTT. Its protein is CASSPVGGGANTGELFF.

Here the CDR3 DNA reads TGTGCCAGCTCACCAGGCATGGGACAGGGGTCTTCAGAGACCCAGTACTTC. This encodes CASSPGMGQGSSETQYF. The chain employs TRBV18 and TRBJ2-5; 10 bases align to TRBD1. Trimming cost V 2 bases and J 4 bases; bases outside gene matches: 10. CDR1 is KGHSH and CDR2 is LQKENI in the germline V gene. This CDR3 is built from 17 residues.

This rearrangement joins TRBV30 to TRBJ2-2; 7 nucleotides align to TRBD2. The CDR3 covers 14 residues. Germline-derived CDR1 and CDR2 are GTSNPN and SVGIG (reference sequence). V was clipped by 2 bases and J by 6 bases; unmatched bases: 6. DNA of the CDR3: TGTGCCTGGAGTTGGGGGAGGGCCTCCGGGGAGCTGTTTTTT. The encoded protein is CAWSWGRASGELFF.

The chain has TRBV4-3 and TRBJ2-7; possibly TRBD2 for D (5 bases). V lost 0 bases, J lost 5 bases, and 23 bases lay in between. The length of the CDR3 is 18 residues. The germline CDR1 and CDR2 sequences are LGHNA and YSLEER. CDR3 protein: CASSQDLRTVRPSHEQYF. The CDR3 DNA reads TGCGCCAGCAGCCAAGATCTCCGGACTGTCAGACCTAGCCACGAGCAGTACTTC.

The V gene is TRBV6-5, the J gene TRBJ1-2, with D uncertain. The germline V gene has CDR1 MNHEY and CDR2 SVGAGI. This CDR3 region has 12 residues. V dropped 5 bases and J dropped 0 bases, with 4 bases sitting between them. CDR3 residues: CASSTANYGYTF. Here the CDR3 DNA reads TGTGCCAGCAGTACAGCTAACTATGGCTACACCTTC.

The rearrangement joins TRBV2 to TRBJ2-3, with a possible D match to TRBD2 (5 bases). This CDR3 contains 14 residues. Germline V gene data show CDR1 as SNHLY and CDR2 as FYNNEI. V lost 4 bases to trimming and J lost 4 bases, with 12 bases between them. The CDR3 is CASSGGLAADTQYF. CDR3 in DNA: TGTGCCAGCAGTGGAGGGCTAGCCGCAGATACGCAGTATTTT.